These T cell receptor beta chains were read from a single sample in a study of human T cells and chemical hapten exposure. TCRdb itself ran the RACE reads through MiXCR, one entry per CDR3 protein. There are approximately 49,000 distinct CDR3 sequences in the sample; roughly 9.5% occur only once, and 4% to 5.5% lies in the top ten. Sequenced here: whole blood, sampled in connection with sensitization to the hapten diphenylcyclopropenone (DPC). The receptor set was obtained from a woman aged 45-60 years with alopecia areata. Some clones in this sample may be carry-over from other donors' samples. CDR3s include the opening cysteine and the closing phenylalanine or tryptophan. D genes are given only for firm matches. Part of the rows lack a size; the others show once, few, many or a class for expanded clones.

j_call d_call clone_size v_call cdr3_aa
TRBJ2-3 . . TRBV14 CASSQTRGPRDKTDTQYF
TRBJ2-7 . . TRBV20-1 CSASRGPLSSYEQYF
TRBJ2-7 . few TRBV9 CASSPRRALADEQYF
TRBJ1-5 . many TRBV15 CATSPDRFSNQPQHF
TRBJ1-1 . few TRBV28 CASSSGDIEAFF
TRBJ1-4 TRBD1 many TRBV7-9 CASSHRQGEKLFF
TRBJ2-1 . many TRBV29-1 CSVVGVNEQFF
TRBJ1-5 TRBD1 few TRBV20-1 CSASVSGQPNSNQPQHF
TRBJ1-6 . . TRBV7-9 CATSLSGGSPLHF
TRBJ2-7 . . TRBV18 CASSPSTRGAYEQYF
TRBJ2-7 . . TRBV28 CASSFQGYEQYF
TRBJ2-1 TRBD2 . TRBV7-2 CASSLVASGRVGEQFF
TRBJ1-2 . . TRBV10-3 CAISEGSYGYTF
TRBJ2-2 TRBD2 . TRBV2 CASRGLAGRAGELFF
TRBJ2-3 . few TRBV28 CASDSASATDTQYF
TRBJ2-2 . . TRBV27 CASSFPGPGELFF
TRBJ1-4 TRBD1 . TRBV20-1 CSASGPGQYNEKLFF
TRBJ1-1 TRBD1 few TRBV6-1 CASSAQTGDTEAFF
TRBJ2-7 . many TRBV2 CASSPGFPYEQYF
TRBJ1-4 TRBD1 many TRBV7-2 CASSANRGVGEKLFF
TRBJ1-1 TRBD1 . TRBV29-1 CSAGDRVSNTEAFF
TRBJ2-7 . many TRBV11-2 CASSRQGGAYEQYF
TRBJ1-2 TRBD1 many TRBV7-9 CASSNRGTNYGYTF
TRBJ2-1 . few TRBV20-1 CSARVKNEQFF
TRBJ2-1 TRBD2 many TRBV24-1 CATSDSAGLAYNEQFF
TRBJ2-1 . many TRBV29-1 CSVEPRVGSNEQFF
TRBJ1-1 . many TRBV12-5 CASGLRASMNTEAFF
TRBJ1-4 . many TRBV20-1 CSAVGLSNEKLFF
TRBJ2-3 . many TRBV2 CASRVYSTDTQYF
TRBJ2-3 TRBD2 medium-sized TRBV20-1 CSARPAGGTDTQYF
TRBJ2-4 . many TRBV28 CASSLGKIQYF
TRBJ2-4 . many TRBV27 CASSRDWRVKNIQYF
TRBJ2-6 . many TRBV27 CASRGQPSISGANVLTF
TRBJ2-7 . . TRBV28 CASSWDTGSSYEQYF
TRBJ2-1 . many TRBV11-1 CASSLARVSEQFF
TRBJ2-3 TRBD2 . TRBV3-1 CASSQASGYTDTQYF
TRBJ1-5 TRBD1 few TRBV7-2 CASSFAGTGGNQPQHF
TRBJ2-3 . many TRBV18 CASSRRERSDTQYF
TRBJ1-3 . many TRBV20-1 CSAKGQGGFSGNTIYF
TRBJ2-7 TRBD1 many TRBV29-1 CSVPDRAGYEQYF
TRBJ2-4 . many TRBV7-2 CASSPDRPLVGREGAKNIQYF
TRBJ2-1 . many TRBV9 CASSVVNNEQFF
TRBJ2-2 TRBD1 few TRBV29-1 CSVEKATGAGELFF
TRBJ2-7 . many TRBV6-2/TRBV6-3 CASSYSGSYEQYF
TRBJ1-1 TRBD1 many TRBV28 CAGKGTGGRAFF
TRBJ1-1 TRBD1 many TRBV12-5 CASGLFLRPGQGHEAFF
TRBJ2-1 . many TRBV28 CASFDYSYNEQFF